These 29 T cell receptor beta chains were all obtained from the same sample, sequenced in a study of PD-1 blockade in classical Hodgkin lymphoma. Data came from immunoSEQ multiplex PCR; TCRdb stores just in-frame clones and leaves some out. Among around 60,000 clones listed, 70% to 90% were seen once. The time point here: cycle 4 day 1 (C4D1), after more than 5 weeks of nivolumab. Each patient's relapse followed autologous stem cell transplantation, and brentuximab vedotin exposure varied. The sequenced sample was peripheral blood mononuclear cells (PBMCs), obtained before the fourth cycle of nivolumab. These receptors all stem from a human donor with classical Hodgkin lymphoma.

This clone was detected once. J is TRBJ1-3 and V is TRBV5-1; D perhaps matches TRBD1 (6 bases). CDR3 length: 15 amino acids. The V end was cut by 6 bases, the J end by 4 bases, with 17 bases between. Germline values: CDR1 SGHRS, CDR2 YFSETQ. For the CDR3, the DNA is TGCGCCAGCACTGGGGGGCCGGGTGGAGGAAACACCATATATTTT. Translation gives CASTGGPGGGNTIYF. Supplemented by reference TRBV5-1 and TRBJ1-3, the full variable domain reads KAGVTQTPRYLIKTRGQQVTLSCSPISGHRSVSWYQQTPGQGLQFLFEYFSETQRNKGNFPGRFSGRQFSNSRSEMNVSTLELGDSALYLCASTGGPGGGNTIYFGEGSWLTVV.

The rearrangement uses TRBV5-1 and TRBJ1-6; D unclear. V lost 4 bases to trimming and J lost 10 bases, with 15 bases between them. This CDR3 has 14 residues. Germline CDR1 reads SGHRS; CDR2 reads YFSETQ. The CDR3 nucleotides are TGCGCCAGCAGCCCCGGCCGGGAAGGGTCACCCCTCCACTTT. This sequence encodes CASSPGREGSPLHF.

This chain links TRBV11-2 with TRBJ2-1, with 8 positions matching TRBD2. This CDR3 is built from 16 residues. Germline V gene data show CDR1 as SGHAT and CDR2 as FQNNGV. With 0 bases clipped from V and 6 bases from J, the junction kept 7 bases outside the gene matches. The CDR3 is CASSLEGTRRGNEQFF. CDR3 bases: TGTGCCAGCAGCTTAGAAGGGACTAGGAGGGGCAATGAGCAGTTCTTC. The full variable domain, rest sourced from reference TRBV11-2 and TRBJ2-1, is EAGVAQSPRYKIIEKRQSVAFWCNPISGHATLYWYQQILGQGPKLLIQFQNNGVVDDSQLPKDRFSAERLKGVDSTLKIQPAKLEDSAVYLCASSLEGTRRGNEQFFGPGTRLTVL.

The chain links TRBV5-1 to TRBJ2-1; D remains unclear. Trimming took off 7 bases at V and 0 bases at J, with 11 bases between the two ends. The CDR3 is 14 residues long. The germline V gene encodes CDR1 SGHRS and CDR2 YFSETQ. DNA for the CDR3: TGCGCCAGCTGCGACGGCCGCTCCTACAATGAGCAGTTCTTC. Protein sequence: CASCDGRSYNEQFF.

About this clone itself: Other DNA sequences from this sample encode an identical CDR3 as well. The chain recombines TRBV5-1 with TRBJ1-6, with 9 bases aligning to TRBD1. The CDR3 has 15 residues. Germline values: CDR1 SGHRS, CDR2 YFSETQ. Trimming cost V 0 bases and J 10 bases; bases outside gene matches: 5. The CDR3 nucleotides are TGCGCCAGCAGCTTGGCAGGACAGGGGCGATCACCCCTCCACTTT. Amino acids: CASSLAGQGRSPLHF.

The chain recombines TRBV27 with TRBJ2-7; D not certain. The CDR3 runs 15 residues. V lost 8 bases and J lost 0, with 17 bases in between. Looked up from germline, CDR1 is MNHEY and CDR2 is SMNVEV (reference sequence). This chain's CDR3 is CASSVKSGFSYEQYF. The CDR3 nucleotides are TGTGCCAGCTCCGTAAAGTCCGGCTTCTCCTACGAGCAGTACTTC.

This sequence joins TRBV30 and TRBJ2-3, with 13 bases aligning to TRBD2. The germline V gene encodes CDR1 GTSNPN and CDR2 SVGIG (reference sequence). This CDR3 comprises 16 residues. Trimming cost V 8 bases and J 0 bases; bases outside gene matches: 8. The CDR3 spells CAGGLAGRPSTDTQYF. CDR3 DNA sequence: TGTGCCGGGGGACTAGCGGGGCGGCCTAGCACAGATACGCAGTATTTT.

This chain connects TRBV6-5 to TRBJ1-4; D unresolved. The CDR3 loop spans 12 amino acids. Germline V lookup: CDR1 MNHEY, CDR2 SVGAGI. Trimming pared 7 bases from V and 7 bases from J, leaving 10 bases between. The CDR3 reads CASTGRGEKLFF. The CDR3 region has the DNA TGTGCCAGCACGGGCCGAGGTGAAAAACTGTTTTTT.

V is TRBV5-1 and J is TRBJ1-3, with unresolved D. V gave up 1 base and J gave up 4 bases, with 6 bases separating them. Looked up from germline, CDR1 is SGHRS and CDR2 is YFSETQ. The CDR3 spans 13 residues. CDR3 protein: CASSLNSGNTIYF. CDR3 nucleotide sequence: TGCGCCAGCAGCTTGAACTCCGGAAACACCATATATTTT.

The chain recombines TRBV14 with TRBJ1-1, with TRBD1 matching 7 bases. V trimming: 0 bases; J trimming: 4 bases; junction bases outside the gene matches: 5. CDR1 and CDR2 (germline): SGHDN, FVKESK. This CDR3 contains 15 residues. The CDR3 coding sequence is TGTGCCAGCAGCCAAGATGGGTCAGGGGGCACTGAAGCTTTCTTT. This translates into CASSQDGSGGTEAFF.

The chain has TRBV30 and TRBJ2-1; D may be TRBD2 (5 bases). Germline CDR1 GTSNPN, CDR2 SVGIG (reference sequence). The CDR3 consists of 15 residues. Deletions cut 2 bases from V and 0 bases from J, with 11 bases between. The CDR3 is CAWSWGASSYNEQFF. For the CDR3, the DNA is TGTGCCTGGAGTTGGGGAGCCAGCTCCTACAATGAGCAGTTCTTC.

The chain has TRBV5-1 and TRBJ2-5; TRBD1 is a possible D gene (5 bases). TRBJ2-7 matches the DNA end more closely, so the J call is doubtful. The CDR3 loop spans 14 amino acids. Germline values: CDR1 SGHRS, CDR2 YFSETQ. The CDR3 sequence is CASSLGKTEYEQYF. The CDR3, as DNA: TGCGCCAGCAGCTTAGGGAAGACAGAGTACGAGCAGTACTTC.

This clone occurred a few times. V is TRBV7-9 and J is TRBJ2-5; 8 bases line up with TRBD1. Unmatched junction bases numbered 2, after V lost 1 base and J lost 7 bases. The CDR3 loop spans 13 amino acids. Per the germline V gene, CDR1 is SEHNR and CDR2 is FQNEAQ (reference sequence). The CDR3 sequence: CASSLGTGMTQYF. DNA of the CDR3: TGTGCCAGCAGCTTAGGGACAGGGATGACCCAGTACTTC.

In DNA, the CDR3 is TGCGCCAGCAGCTTGGACGGGAATGGAAACACCATATATTTT. Its protein is CASSLDGNGNTIYF. The chain has TRBV5-1 and TRBJ1-3; D remains ambiguous. This CDR3 spans 14 amino acids. V gave up 0 bases and J gave up 3 bases, with 7 bases separating them. Germline V gene lookup returns CDR1 SGHRS and CDR2 YFSETQ.

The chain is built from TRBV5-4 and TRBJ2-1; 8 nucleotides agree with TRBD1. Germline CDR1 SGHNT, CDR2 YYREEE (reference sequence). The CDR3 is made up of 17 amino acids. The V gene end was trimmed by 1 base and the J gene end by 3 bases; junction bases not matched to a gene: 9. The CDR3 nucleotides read TGTGCCAGCAGCTTGAACTCCCGAGGACAGGGCTACAATGAGCAGTTCTTC. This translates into CASSLNSRGQGYNEQFF.

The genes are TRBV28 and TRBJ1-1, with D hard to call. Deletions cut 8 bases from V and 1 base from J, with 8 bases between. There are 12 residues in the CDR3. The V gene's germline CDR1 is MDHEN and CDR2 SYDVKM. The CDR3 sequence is CASAPQNTEAFF. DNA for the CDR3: TGTGCCAGCGCCCCCCAGAACACTGAAGCTTTCTTT. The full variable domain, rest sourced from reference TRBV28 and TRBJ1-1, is DVKVTQSSRYLVKRTGEKVFLECVQDMDHENMFWYRQDPGLGLRLIYFSYDVKMKEKGDIPEGYSVSREKKERFSLILESASTNQTSMYLCASAPQNTEAFFGQGTRLTVV.

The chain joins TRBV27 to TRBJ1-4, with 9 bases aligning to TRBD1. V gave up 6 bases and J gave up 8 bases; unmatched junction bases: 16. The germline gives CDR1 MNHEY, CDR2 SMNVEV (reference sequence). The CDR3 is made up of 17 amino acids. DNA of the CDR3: TGTGCCAGCAGCACAAGACAGGGGGGAAAGGTTGGGGAAAAACTGTTTTTT. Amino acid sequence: CASSTRQGGKVGEKLFF.

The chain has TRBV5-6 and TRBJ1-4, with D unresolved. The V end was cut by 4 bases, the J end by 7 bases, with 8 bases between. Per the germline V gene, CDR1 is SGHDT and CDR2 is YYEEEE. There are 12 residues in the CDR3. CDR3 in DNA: TGTGCCAGCAGCCTGCTGGGTGAAAAACTGTTTTTT. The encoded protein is CASSLLGEKLFF.

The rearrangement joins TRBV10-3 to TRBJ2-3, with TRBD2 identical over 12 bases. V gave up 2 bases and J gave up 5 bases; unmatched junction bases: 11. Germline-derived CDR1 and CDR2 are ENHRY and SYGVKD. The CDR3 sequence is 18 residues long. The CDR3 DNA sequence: TGTGCCATCAGTGAGATGGTAGGACTAGCGGGGAAAAAAGATACGCAGTATTTT. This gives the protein CAISEMVGLAGKKDTQYF.

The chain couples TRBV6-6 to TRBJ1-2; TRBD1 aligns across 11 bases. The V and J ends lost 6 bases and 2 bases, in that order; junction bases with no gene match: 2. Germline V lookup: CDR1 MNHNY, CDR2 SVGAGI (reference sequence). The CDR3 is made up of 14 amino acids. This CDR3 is CASRGTGGNYGYTF. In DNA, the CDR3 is TGTGCCAGCAGAGGGACAGGGGGAAACTATGGCTACACCTTC.

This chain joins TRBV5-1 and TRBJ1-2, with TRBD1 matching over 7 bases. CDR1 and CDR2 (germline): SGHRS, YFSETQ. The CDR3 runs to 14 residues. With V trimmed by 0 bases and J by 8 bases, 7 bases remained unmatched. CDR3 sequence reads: CASSLDAGGSGYTF. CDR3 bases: TGCGCCAGCAGCTTGGATGCAGGGGGGTCCGGCTACACCTTC.

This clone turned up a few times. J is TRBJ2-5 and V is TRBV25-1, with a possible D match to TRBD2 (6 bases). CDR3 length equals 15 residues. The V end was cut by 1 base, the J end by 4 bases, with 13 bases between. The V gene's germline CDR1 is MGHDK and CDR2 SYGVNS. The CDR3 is CASSELEGRRETQYF. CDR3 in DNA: TGTGCCAGCAGTGAATTGGAGGGAAGGAGAGAGACCCAGTACTTC.

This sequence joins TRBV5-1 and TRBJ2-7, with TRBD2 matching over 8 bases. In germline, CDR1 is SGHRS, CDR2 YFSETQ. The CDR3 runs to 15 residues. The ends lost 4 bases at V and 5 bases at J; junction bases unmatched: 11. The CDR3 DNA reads TGCGCCAGCAGCCTTCTCGGGACTAGTTTCCACGAGCAGTACTTC. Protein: CASSLLGTSFHEQYF.

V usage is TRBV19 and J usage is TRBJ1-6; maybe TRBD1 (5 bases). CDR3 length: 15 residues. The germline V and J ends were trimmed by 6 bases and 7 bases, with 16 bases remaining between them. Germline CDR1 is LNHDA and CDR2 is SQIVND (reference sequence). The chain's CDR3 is CASSPWTGTNSPLHF. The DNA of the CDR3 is TGTGCCAGTAGCCCCTGGACCGGGACCAATTCACCCCTCCACTTT.

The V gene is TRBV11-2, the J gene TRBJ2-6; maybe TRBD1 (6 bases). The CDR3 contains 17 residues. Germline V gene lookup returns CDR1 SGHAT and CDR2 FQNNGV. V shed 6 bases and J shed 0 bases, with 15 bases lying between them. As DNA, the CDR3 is TGTGCCAGCAGGGACAGATATTTTTACTCTGGGGCCAACGTCCTGACTTTC. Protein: CASRDRYFYSGANVLTF.

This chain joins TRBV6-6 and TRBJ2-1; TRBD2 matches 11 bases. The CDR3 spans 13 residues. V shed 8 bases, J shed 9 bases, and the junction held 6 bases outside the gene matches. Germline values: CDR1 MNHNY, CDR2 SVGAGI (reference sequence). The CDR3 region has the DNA TGTGCCAGCCGGGCTAGCGGGGGGACTGAGCAGTTCTTC. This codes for CASRASGGTEQFF.

This CDR3 is CASSPGTSGSQQYF. The CDR3 DNA reads as TGTGCCAGCAGCCCGGGGACTAGCGGGTCCCAACAGTACTTC. V gene TRBV9 combines with J gene TRBJ2-5; 12 positions agree with TRBD2. Trimming removed 4 bases from V and 11 bases from J; junction bases left unmatched: 9. The CDR3 sequence is 14 residues long. Per germline, CDR1 SGDLS and CDR2 YYNGEE.

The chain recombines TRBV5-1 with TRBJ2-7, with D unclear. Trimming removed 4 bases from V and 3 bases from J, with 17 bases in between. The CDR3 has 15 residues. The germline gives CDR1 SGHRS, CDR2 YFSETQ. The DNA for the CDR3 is TGCGCCAGCAGCCTCGGACCGAAGAGTGTCTACGAGCAGTACTTC. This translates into CASSLGPKSVYEQYF.

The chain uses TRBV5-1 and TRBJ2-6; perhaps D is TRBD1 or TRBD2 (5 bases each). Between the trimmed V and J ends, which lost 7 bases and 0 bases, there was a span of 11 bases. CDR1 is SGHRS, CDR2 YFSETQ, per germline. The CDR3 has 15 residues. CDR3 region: CASSGRLSGANVLTF. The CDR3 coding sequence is TGCGCCAGCTCGGGACGGCTCTCTGGGGCCAACGTCCTGACTTTC.